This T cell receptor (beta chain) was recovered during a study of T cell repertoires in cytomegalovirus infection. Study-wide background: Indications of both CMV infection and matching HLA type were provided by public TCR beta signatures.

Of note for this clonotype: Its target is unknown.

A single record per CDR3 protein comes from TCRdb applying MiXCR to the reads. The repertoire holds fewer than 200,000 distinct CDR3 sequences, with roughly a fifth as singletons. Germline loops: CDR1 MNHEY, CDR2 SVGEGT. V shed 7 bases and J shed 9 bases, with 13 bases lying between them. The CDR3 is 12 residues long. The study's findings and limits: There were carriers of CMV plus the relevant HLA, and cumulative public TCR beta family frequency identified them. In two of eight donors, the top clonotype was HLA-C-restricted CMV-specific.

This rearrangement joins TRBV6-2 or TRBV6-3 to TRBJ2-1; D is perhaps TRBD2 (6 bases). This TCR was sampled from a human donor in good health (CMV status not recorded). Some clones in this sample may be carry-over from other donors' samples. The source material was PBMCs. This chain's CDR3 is CASTYGGSEQFF. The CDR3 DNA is TGTGCCAGCACCTATGGGGGGAGTGAGCAGTTCTTC.